A selection of T cell receptor beta chains follows, all from one sample in a study of shared clonotypes between healthy human individuals. The data were produced by immunoSEQ multiplex PCR, yet TCRdb's version contains in-frame clones alone and is incomplete. The repertoire holds 550,000 to 800,000 clones, with less than 95% as singletons. The specimen sequenced was memory CD8+ T cells from PBMCs. The receptors shown here come from a man aged 18 to 29 in good health. Some clones in this sample may be carry-over from other donors' samples. The conserved cysteine and the conserved F or W are not part of the CDR3 here.

J: TRBJ2-7
V: TRBV12-5
CDR3: ASGDSLDEQY

J: TRBJ2-5
V: TRBV28
CDR3: ASSGTSDEQETQY

J: TRBJ2-7
V: TRBV28
CDR3: ASSLSALAFYEQY

J: TRBJ2-7
V: TRBV10-2
CDR3: ASSGPSYEQY

J: TRBJ2-1
V: TRBV28
CDR3: ASSLLAGPNNEQF

J: TRBJ2-7
V: TRBV7-9
CDR3: ASSYRDYEPEQY

J: TRBJ2-7
V: TRBV4-1
CDR3: ASSPPPGPSYEQY

J: TRBJ2-7
V: TRBV27
CDR3: ASSVGLAGRSEQY

J: TRBJ2-5
V: TRBV28
CDR3: ASSLGWAQETQY

J: TRBJ2-7
V: TRBV28
CDR3: ASSWNPDRELAGIYEQY

J: TRBJ2-1
V: TRBV4-1
CDR3: ASSPPGLAYNEQF

J: TRBJ2-5
V: TRBV7-9
CDR3: ASSLGWEETQY